A selection of T cell receptor beta chains follows, all from one sample in a study of T cells in Graves' hyperthyroidism and ophthalmopathy. TCRdb reprocessed the multiplex PCR reads via MiXCR and lists one record per CDR3 protein. The sample comprises 300,000 to 450,000 distinct CDR3 sequences, about 18% of which are singletons, and 35% to 45% rests with the top ten. Sequenced material: blood. Receptors originate from a man younger than 35 with Graves' ophthalmopathy. The CDR3 runs from the conserved cysteine through the conserved F or W. A D gene is named only where the DNA matches it firmly. The listing skips clone size in some rows; elsewhere it reads once, few, many or a size class.

J gene,V gene,clone size,D gene,CDR3 protein,CDR3 DNA
TRBJ1-2,TRBV28,many,TRBD1,CASSPNSGTAGHGYTF,TGTGCCAGCAGCCCCAATTCCGGGACAGCTGGCCATGGCTACACCTTC
TRBJ1-2,TRBV18,many,-,CASSQDQAYGYTF,TGTGCCAGCTCCCAGGACCAGGCCTATGGCTACACCTTC
TRBJ2-1,TRBV5-1,few,-,CASSLGTATYNEQFF,TGCGCCAGCAGCTTGGGGACGGCCACCTACAATGAGCAGTTCTTC
TRBJ1-1,TRBV3-1,many,-,CASSHGHDGTEAFF,TGTGCCAGCAGCCACGGACACGACGGCACTGAAGCTTTCTTT
TRBJ1-6,TRBV2,many,-,CASSVMAADNSPLHF,TGTGCCAGCAGTGTAATGGCAGCCGATAATTCACCCCTCCACTTT
TRBJ2-2,TRBV9,-,-,CASSAGTGELFF,TGTGCCAGCAGCGCGGGGACCGGGGAGCTGTTTTTT
TRBJ1-2,TRBV18,-,TRBD1,CASSPTQGAQAPYGYTF,TGTGCCAGCTCACCAACCCAGGGGGCGCAAGCTCCCTATGGCTACACCTTC
TRBJ1-2,TRBV12-3/TRBV12-4,many,TRBD1,CASRGTGPNYGYTF,TGTGCCAGCAGGGGGACAGGGCCAAACTATGGCTACACCTTC
TRBJ2-1,TRBV6-2/TRBV6-3,once,TRBD2,CASSYSGLAGGPNEQFF,TGTGCCAGCAGTTACTCGGGACTAGCGGGGGGGCCGAATGAGCAGTTCTTC
TRBJ1-1,TRBV3-1,many,-,CASSQAENTEAFF,TGTGCCAGCAGCCAGGCAGAGAACACTGAAGCTTTCTTT
TRBJ1-1,TRBV7-9,-,-,CASSLVLRRTEAFF,TGTGCCAGCAGCTTAGTATTGCGCAGGACTGAAGCTTTCTTT
TRBJ2-3,TRBV7-2,few,TRBD2,CASSQNSGGGRDTQYF,TGTGCCAGCAGCCAAAACTCGGGAGGGGGGAGAGATACGCAGTATTTT
TRBJ1-1,TRBV14,many,-,CASRRQAVNTEAFF,TGTGCCAGCAGGAGGCAGGCCGTGAACACTGAAGCTTTCTTT
TRBJ1-3,TRBV20-1,few,-,CSASGDSGNTIYF,TGCAGTGCTAGCGGGGACTCTGGAAACACCATATATTTT
TRBJ1-5,TRBV7-9,many,-,CASSSTRDKQPQHF,TGTGCCAGCAGTAGTACCCGGGACAAACAGCCCCAGCATTTT